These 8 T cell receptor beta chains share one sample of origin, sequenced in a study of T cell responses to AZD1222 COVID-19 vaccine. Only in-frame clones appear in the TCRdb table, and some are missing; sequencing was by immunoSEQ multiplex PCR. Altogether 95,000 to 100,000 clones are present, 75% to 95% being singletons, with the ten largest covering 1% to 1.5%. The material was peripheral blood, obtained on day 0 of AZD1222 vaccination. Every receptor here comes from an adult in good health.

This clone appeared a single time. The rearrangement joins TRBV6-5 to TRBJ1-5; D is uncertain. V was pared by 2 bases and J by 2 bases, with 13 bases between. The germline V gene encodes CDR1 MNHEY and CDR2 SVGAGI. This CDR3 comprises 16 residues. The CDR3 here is CASSYVGNKGNQPQHF. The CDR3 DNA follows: TGTGCCAGCAGTTACGTAGGGAATAAGGGCAATCAGCCCCAGCATTTT.

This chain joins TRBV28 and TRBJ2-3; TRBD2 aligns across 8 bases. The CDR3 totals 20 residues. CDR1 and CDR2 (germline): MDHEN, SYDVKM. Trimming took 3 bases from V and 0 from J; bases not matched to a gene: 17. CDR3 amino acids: CASSFYRTAGGFPSTDTQYF. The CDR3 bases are TGTGCCAGCAGTTTTTATCGGACGGCGGGGGGTTTTCCTAGCACAGATACGCAGTATTTT.

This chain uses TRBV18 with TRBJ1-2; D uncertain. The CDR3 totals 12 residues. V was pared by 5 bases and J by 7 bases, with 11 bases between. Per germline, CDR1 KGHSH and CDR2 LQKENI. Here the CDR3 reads CASSTISGGYTF. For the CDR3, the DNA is TGTGCCAGCTCAACAATTAGCGGTGGCTACACCTTC.

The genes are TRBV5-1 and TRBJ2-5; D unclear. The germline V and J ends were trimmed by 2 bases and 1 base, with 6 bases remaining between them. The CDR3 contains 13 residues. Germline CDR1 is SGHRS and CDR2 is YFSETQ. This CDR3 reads CASSFGVQETQYF. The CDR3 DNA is TGCGCCAGCAGCTTTGGGGTCCAAGAGACCCAGTACTTC.

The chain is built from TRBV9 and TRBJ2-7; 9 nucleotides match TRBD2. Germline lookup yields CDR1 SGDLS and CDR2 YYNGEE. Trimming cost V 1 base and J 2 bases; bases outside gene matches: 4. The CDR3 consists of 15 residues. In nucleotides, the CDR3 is TGTGCCAGCAGCGTACTAGCGGGGTTTACCTACGAGCAGTACTTC. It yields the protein CASSVLAGFTYEQYF.

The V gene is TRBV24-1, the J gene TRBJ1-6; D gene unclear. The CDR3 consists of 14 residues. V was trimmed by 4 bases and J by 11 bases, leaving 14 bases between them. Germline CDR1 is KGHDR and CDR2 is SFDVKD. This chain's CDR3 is CATSDSSGSTPLHF. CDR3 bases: TGTGCCACCAGTGACTCATCCGGGTCCACACCCCTCCACTTT.

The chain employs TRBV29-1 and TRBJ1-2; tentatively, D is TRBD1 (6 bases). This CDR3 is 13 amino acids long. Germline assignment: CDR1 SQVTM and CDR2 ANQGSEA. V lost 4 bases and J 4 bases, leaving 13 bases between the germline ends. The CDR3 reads CSVVLDRAYGYTF. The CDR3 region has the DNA TGCAGCGTTGTCCTGGACAGAGCCTATGGCTACACCTTC.

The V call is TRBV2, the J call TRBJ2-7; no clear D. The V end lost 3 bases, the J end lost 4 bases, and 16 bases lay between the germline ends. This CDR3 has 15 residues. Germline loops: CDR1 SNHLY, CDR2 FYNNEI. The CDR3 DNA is TGTGCCAGCAGTGATCCACCTCCCCCGCCTTACGAGCAGTACTTC. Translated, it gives CASSDPPPPPYEQYF.